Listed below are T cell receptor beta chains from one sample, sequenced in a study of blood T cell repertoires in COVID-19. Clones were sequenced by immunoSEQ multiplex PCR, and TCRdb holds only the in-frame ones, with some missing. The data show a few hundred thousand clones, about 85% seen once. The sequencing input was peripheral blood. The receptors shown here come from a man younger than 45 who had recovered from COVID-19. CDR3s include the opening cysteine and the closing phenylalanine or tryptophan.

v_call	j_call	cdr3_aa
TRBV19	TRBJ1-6	CASNTGTGGWSPLHF
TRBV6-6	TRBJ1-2	CASSPGDPPTHGYTF
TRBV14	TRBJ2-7	CASSQTAKQYF
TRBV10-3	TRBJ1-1	CAISREAGVRNTEAFF
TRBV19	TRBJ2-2	CASSIDLGNTGELFF
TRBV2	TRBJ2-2	CASSGGGGAGGELFF
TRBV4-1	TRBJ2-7	CASSLTPGLAGGLSSVEQYF
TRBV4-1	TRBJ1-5	CASPLLGAYSNQPQHF
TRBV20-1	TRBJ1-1	CSASSFRVTEAFF
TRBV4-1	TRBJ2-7	CASSQDQRGAVEQYF
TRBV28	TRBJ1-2	CASSLWRYGYTF
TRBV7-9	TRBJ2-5	CASSTNRAQETQYF
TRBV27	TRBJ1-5	CASSVSGGAQPQHF
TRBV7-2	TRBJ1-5	CASSLGRNQPQHF
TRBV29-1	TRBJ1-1	CSVRTGMNTEAFF
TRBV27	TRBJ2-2	CASSPQTTGAGELFF
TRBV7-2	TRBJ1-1	CASSVSYRGAEAFF
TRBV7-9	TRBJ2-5	CASSYPVGRGEETQYF
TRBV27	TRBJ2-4	CASSYRGGNIQYF
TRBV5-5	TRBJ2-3	CASSPTVPDTQYF
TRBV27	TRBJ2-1	CASSSNPGTGEQFF
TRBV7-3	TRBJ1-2	CASSPGHLGGYTF
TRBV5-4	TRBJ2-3	CASSLVLGIPTDTQYF
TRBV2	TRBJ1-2	CASSRTGTYGYTF
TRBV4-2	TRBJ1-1	CASSRPGTEAFF
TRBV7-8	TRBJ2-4	CASRRGGAGIQYF
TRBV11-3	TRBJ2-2	CASSSRGGVVTGTGELFF
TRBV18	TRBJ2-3	CASSRSTGPGDTQYF
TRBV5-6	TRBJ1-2	CASSPPGLGDYGYTF
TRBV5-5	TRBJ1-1	CASSITPDSTGTEAFF
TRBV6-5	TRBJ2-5	CASRGHPETQYF
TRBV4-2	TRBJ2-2	CASSQDPDRGAGELFF
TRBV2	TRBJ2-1	CASSDEGFGTPRDEQFF
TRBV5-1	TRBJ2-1	CASSGSTGGNEQFF
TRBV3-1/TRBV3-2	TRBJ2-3	CASRLTSGRDTQYF
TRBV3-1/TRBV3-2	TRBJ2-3	CASSHSDQAGATDTQYF
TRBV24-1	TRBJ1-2	CATSGGHYGYTF
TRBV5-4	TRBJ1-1	CASSGGQGAITEAFF
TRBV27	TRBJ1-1	CASSNLNVRGRMNTEAFF